The clone carrying this T cell receptor (beta chain) has more than one count but fewer than ten. The TCR beta CDR3 regions underwent amplification using RNA transcripts as the source. The HTBI primer set drove a first-round RT-PCR of the TCR CDR3. TCRdb used MiXCR to reprocess the multiplex PCR reads, holding one entry per CDR3 protein. The data show 360,000 or so distinct CDR3 sequences, with approximately 14% seen just once and around 20% held by the top ten. The data were taken from a study of T cells in Graves' hyperthyroidism and ophthalmopathy. Study summary: Peripheral blood was obtained at initial diagnosis, preceding any treatment.

CDR1 and CDR2 (germline): SGDLS, YYNGEE. Trimming shortened V by 1 base and J by 4 bases, and 9 bases separated the two germline ends. This CDR3 region has 14 residues. This clonotype originated in a woman aged 55-70 years with Graves' ophthalmopathy. J is TRBJ2-1 and V is TRBV9; tentative D call: TRBD1 (6 bases). The sequencing input was blood. The CDR3 coding sequence is TGTGCCAGCAGCGTAAGCGGACAGTACAATGAGCAGTTCTTC. Protein sequence: CASSVSGQYNEQFF.